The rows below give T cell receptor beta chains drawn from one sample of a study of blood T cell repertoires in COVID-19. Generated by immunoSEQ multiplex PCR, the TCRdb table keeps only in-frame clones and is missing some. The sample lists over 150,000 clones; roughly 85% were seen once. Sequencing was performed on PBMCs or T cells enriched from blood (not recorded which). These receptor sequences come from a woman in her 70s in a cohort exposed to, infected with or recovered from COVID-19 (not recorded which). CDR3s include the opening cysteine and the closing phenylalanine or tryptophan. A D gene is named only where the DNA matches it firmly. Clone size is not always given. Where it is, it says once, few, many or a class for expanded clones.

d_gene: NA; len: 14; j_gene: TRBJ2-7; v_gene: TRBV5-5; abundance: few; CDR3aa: CASSLGRAAYEQYF; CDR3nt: TGTGCCAGCAGCTTGGGGCGGGCGGCCTACGAGCAGTACTTC
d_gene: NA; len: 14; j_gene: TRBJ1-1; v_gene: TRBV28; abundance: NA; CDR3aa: CASSLAGGHLEAFF; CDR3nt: TGTGCCAGCAGTTTGGCGGGGGGACACCTTGAAGCTTTCTTT
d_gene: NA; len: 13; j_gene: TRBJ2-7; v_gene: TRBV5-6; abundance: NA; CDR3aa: CASRFGQTYEQYF; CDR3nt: TGTGCCAGCAGGTTTGGACAGACCTACGAGCAGTACTTC
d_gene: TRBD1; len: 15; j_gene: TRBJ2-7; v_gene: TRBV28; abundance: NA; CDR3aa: CASSLGQTSGHEQYF; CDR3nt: TGTGCCAGCAGCCTGGGACAGACAAGCGGCCACGAGCAGTACTTC
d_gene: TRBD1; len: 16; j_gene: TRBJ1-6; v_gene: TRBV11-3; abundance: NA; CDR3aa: CASSPGTGGTNSPLHF; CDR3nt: TGTGCCAGCAGCCCGGGGACAGGGGGTACTAATTCACCCCTCCACTTT
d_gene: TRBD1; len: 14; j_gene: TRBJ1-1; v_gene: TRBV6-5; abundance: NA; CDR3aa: CASSTMTGTVEAFF; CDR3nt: TGTGCCAGCAGCACAATGACCGGGACAGTTGAAGCTTTCTTT
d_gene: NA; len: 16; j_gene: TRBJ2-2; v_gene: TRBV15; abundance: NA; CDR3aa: CATSREHSINTGELFF; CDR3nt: TGTGCCACCAGCAGAGAACACAGTATTAACACCGGGGAGCTGTTTTTT
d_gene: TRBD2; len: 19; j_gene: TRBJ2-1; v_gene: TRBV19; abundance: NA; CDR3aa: CASRPTGGPLSNSYNEQFF; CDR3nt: TGTGCCAGTAGGCCTACGGGAGGCCCCCTGTCGAATAGCTACAATGAGCAGTTCTTC
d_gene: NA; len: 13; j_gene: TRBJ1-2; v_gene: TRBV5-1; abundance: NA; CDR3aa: CASSLADIYGYTF; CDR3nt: TGCGCCAGCAGCTTGGCAGACATCTATGGCTACACCTTC
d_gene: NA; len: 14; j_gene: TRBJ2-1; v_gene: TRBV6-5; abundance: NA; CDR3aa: CASSYWPGNNEQFF; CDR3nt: TGTGCCAGCAGTTACTGGCCGGGGAACAATGAGCAGTTCTTC
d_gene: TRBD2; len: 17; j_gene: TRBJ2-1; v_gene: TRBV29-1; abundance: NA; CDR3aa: CSVEGAGGSSSYNEQFF; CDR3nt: TGCAGCGTTGAAGGGGCGGGAGGGTCGAGCTCCTACAATGAGCAGTTCTTC
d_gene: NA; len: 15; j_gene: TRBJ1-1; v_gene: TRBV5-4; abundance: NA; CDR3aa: CASSSIGGARTEAFF; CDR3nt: TGTGCCAGCAGCTCCATTGGGGGGGCGCGCACTGAAGCTTTCTTT
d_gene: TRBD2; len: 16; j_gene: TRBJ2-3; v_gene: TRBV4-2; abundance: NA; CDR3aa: CASSQVAGARANTQYF; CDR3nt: TGTGCCAGCAGCCAAGTAGCGGGAGCAAGGGCTAATACGCAGTATTTT
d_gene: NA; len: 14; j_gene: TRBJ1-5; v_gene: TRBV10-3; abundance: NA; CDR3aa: CAISEAGGFQPQHF; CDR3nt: TGTGCCATCAGTGAGGCGGGGGGATTTCAGCCCCAGCATTTT
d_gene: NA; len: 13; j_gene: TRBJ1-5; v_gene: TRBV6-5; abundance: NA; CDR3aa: CASSWEGNQPQHF; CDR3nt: TGTGCCAGCAGTTGGGAGGGCAATCAGCCCCAGCATTTT
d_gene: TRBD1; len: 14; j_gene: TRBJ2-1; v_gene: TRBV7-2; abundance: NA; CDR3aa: CASSFGTGGNEQFF; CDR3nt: TGTGCCAGCAGCTTCGGGACAGGGGGCAATGAGCAGTTCTTC
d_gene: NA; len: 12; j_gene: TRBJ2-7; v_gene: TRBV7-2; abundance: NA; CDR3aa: CASSLERYEQYF; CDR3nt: TGTGCCAGCAGCTTAGAGAGATACGAGCAGTACTTC